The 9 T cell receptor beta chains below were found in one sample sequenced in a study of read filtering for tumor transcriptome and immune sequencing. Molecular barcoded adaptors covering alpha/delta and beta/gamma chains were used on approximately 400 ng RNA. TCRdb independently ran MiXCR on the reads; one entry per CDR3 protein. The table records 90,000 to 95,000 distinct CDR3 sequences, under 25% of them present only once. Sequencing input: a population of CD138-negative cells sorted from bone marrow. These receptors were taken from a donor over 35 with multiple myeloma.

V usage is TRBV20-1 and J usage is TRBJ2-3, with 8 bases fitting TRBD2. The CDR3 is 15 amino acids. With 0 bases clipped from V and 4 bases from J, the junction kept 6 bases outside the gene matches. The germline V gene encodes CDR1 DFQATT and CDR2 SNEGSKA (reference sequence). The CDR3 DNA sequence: TGCAGTGCTAGAGATCCCCGGGGGGGCGCAGATACGCAGTATTTT. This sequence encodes CSARDPRGGADTQYF.

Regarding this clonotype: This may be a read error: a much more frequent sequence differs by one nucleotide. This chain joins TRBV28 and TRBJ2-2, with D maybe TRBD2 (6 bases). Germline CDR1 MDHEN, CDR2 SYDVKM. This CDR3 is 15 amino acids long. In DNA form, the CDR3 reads TGTGCCAGCAGTTTAGGGCCCCGCGGCACCGGGGGGCTGTTTTTT. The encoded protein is CASSLGPRGTGGLFF.

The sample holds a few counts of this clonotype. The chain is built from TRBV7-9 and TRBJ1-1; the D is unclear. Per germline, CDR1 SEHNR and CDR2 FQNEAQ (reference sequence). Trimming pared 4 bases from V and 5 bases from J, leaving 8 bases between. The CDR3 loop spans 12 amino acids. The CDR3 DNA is TGTGCCAGCAGCTCTGAGAAGACTGAAGCTTTCTTT. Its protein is CASSSEKTEAFF.

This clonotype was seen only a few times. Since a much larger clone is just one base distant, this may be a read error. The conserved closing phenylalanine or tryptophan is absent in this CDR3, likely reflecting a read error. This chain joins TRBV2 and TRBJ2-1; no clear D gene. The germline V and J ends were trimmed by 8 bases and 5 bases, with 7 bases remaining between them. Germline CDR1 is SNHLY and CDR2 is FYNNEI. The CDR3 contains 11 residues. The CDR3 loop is CASLAHNEQFL. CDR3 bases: TGTGCCAGCCTTGCCCACAATGAGCAGTTCCTC.

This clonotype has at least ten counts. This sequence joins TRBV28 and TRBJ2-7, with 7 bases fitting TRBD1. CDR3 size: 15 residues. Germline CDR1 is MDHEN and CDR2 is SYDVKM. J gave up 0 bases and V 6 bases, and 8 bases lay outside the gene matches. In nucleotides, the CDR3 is TGTGCCAGCAGGAGACTACAGGGGAGCTCCTACGAGCAGTACTTC. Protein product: CASRRLQGSSYEQYF.

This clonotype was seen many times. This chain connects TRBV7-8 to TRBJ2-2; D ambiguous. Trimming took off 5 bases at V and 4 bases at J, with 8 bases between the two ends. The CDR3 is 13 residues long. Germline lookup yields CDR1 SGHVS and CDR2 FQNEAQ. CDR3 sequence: CASSVRSTGELFF. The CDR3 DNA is TGTGCCAGCAGCGTACGTAGCACCGGGGAGCTGTTTTTT.

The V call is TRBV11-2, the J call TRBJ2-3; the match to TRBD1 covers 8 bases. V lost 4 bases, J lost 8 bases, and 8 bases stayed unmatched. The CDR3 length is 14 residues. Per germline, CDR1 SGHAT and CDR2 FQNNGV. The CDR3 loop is CASSSSQGAGTQYF. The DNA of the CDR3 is TGTGCCAGCAGCTCATCGCAGGGGGCTGGTACGCAGTATTTT.

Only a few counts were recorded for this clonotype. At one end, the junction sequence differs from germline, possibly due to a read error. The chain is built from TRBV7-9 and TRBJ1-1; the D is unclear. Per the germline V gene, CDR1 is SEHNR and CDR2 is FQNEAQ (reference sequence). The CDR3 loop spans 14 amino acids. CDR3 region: CASSVWVLNTEVFF. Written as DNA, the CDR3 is TGTGCCAGCAGCGTCTGGGTCCTGAACACTGAAGTTTTCTTT. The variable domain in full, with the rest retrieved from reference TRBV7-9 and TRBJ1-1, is DTGVSQNPRHKITKRGQNVTFRCDPISEHNRLYWYRQTLGQGPEFLTYFQNEAQLEKSRLLSDRFSAERPKGSFSTLEIQRTEQGDSAMYLCASSVWVLNTEVFFGQGTRLTVV.

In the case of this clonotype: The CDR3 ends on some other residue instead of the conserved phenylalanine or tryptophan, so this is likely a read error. CDR3 DNA sequence: TGTGCCAGCAGCTTAGCGGGGGACTACGAGCAGTACCTC. Its protein is CASSLAGDYEQYL. This chain connects TRBV7-9 to TRBJ2-7; D may be TRBD1 or TRBD2 (5 bases each). CDR3 size: 13 residues. The ends were cut back, 0 bases at V and 3 bases at J, with 6 bases in the middle. The germline CDR1 and CDR2 sequences are SEHNR and FQNEAQ (reference sequence).